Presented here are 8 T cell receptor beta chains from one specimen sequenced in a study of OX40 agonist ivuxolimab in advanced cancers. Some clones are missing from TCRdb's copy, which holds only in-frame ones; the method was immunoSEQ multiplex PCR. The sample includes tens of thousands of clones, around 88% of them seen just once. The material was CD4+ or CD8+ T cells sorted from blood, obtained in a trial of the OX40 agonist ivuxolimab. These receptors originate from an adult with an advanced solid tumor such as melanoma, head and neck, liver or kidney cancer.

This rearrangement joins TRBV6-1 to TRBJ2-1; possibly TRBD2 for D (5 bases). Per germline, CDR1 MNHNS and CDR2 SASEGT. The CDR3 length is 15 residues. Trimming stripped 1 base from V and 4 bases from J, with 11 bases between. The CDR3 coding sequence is TGTGCCAGCAGTGAAGTGGGAGCGGCTTACAATGAGCAGTTCTTC. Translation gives CASSEVGAAYNEQFF.

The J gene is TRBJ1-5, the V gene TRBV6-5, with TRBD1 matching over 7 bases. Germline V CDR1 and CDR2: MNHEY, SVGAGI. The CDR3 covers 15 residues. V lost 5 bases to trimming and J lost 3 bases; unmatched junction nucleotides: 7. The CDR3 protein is CASSHKGQHNQPQHF. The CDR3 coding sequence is TGTGCCAGCAGTCACAAGGGACAGCACAATCAGCCCCAGCATTTT.

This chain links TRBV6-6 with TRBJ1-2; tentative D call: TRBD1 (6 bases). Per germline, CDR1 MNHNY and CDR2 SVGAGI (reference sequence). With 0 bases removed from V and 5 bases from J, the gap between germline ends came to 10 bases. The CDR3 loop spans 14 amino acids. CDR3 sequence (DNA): TGTGCCAGCAGTTACTCGAAGGGGGGGTATGGCTACACCTTC. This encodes CASSYSKGGYGYTF.

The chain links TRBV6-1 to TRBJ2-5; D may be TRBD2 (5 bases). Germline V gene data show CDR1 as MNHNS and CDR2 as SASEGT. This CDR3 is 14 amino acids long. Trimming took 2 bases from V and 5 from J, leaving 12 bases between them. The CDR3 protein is CASSENRGLETQYF. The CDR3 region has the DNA TGTGCCAGCAGTGAAAATCGGGGATTGGAGACCCAGTACTTC.

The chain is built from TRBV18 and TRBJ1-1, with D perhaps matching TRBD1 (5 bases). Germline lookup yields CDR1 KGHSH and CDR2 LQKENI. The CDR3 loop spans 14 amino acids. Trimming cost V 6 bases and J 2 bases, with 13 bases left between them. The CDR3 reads CASSQGADNTEAFF. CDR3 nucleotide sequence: TGTGCCAGCTCTCAAGGGGCAGATAACACTGAAGCTTTCTTT.

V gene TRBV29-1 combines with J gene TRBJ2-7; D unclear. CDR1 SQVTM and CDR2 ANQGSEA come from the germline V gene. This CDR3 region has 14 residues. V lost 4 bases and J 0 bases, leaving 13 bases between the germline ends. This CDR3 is CSVGLSASSYEQYF. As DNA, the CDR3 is TGCAGCGTTGGCCTATCAGCTAGCTCCTACGAGCAGTACTTC.

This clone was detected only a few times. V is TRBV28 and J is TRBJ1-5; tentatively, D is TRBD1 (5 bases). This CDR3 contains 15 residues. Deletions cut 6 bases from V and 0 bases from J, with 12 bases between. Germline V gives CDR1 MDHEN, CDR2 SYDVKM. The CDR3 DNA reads TGTGCCAGCAGCGACAGCGTTCTTAGCAATCAGCCCCAGCATTTT. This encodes CASSDSVLSNQPQHF.

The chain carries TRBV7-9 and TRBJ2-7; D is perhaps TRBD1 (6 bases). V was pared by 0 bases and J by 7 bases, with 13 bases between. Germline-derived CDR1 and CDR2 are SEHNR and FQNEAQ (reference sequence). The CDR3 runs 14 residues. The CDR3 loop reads CASSLALGGREQYF. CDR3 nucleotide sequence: TGTGCCAGCAGCTTAGCGCTTGGGGGCAGGGAGCAGTACTTC.